One and the same sample provided the 10 T cell receptor beta chains below, sequenced in a study of human T cells and chemical hapten exposure. TCRdb fed the RACE reads into MiXCR, producing one record per CDR3 protein. The sample consists of 90,000 or so distinct CDR3 sequences, about 9% of them appearing once. Time point given: pre-sensitization, week 0. Stated treatment: therapeutic diphenylcyclopropenone sensitization with weekly scalp DPC. Sequenced material: whole blood, taken in connection with sensitization to the hapten diphenylcyclopropenone (DPC). These receptors originate from a middle-aged man with alopecia areata. Some clones in this sample may be carry-over from other donors' samples.

This clonotype was detected only a few times. This chain joins TRBV7-2 and TRBJ2-1; 7 bases are a match to TRBD2. J lost 0 bases, V lost 5 bases, and 13 bases had no gene match. From germline, CDR1 is SGHTA and CDR2 FQGNSA. This CDR3 comprises 18 residues. The CDR3 nucleotides read TGTGCCAGCAGCCCTCTTACAGCGGGGTGGGACTCCTACAATGAGCAGTTCTTC. Translation: CASSPLTAGWDSYNEQFF.

The genes are TRBV20-1 and TRBJ2-3; 7 nucleotides match TRBD2. Looked up from germline, CDR1 is DFQATT and CDR2 is SNEGSKA (reference sequence). V was pared by 5 bases and J by 0 bases, with 8 bases of the junction left unmatched. This CDR3 is built from 15 residues. CDR3 DNA: TGCAGTGCTCGAGCTAGCGGCCCTAGCACAGATACGCAGTATTTT. It yields the protein CSARASGPSTDTQYF.

This clonotype was counted at least ten times. The chain recombines TRBV15 with TRBJ1-2; TRBD1 might be the D (5 bases). V lost 2 bases and J 0 bases, leaving 13 bases between the germline ends. Germline assignment: CDR1 LNHNV and CDR2 YYDKDF (reference sequence). There are 16 residues in the CDR3. CDR3 nucleotide sequence: TGTGCCACCAGCAGAACTATGACAGTCACTAACTATGGCTACACCTTC. Protein product: CATSRTMTVTNYGYTF.

A few counts support this clonotype. The chain uses TRBV12-3 or TRBV12-4 and TRBJ2-3; D perhaps matches TRBD2 (6 bases). This CDR3 is 12 amino acids long. Trimming pared 7 bases from V and 6 bases from J, leaving 11 bases between. The CDR3 DNA reads as TGTGCCAGCACCCCTCTAGCGGATACGCAGTATTTT. Translation gives CASTPLADTQYF.

This clonotype was recorded at least ten times. The CDR3 sequence is CASSVDINSGNTIYF. As DNA, the CDR3 is TGTGCCAGCAGCGTAGACATAAACTCTGGAAACACCATATATTTT. This sequence joins TRBV9 and TRBJ1-3, with D uncertain. V was trimmed by 0 bases and J by 0 bases, leaving 7 bases between them. CDR1 is SGDLS and CDR2 is YYNGEE in the germline V gene. The CDR3 is 15 residues long. Using reference TRBV9 and TRBJ1-3 for the parts outside the CDR3, the full variable domain is DSGVTQTPKHLITATGQRVTLRCSPRSGDLSVYWYQQSLDQGLQFLIQYYNGEERAKGNILERFSAQQFPDLHSELNLSSLELGDSALYFCASSVDINSGNTIYFGEGSWLTVV.

This rearrangement joins TRBV6-5 to TRBJ1-4; D is perhaps TRBD1 (5 bases). Germline V gene data show CDR1 as MNHEY and CDR2 as SVGAGI. The CDR3 totals 14 residues. With 6 bases removed from V and 3 bases from J, the gap between germline ends came to 11 bases. As DNA, the CDR3 is TGTGCCAGCAGGAAGACAGCTCCTAATGAAAAACTGTTTTTT. This gives the protein CASRKTAPNEKLFF.

This clonotype turned up a few times. This chain uses TRBV4-3 with TRBJ2-7; 9 bases map to TRBD2. The CDR3 is 15 amino acids. Germline CDR1 LGHNA, CDR2 YSLEER. V shed 1 base, J shed 6 bases, and the junction held 7 bases outside the gene matches. The CDR3 loop is CASSQVAGGSPEQYF. For the CDR3, the DNA is TGCGCCAGCAGCCAAGTCGCGGGAGGGTCCCCCGAGCAGTACTTC.

This clonotype was seen only a few times. The chain's CDR3 is CASSQDSPYSDGYTF. CDR3 DNA sequence: TGCGCCAGCAGCCAAGATAGTCCCTACAGCGATGGCTACACCTTC. The rearrangement uses TRBV4-1 and TRBJ1-2; D is unclear. Trimming took off 0 bases at V and 6 bases at J, with 14 bases between the two ends. The length of the CDR3 is 15 residues. CDR1 and CDR2 from the germline V gene are MGHRA and YSYEKL.

This chain uses TRBV7-6 with TRBJ2-1; possible D gene TRBD1, 6 bases. Trimming took 4 bases from V and 3 from J, leaving 13 bases between them. The CDR3 is 15 residues long. The V gene's germline CDR1 is SGHVS and CDR2 FNYEAQ. CDR3 sequence: CASSYEQGDYNEQFF. CDR3 nucleotide sequence: TGTGCCAGCAGCTACGAACAGGGAGACTACAATGAGCAGTTCTTC.

This clonotype was seen many times. The chain combines TRBV5-1 with TRBJ1-3, with D uncertain. The CDR3 is made up of 13 amino acids. V was pared by 0 bases and J by 4 bases, with 5 bases between. CDR1 and CDR2 (germline): SGHRS, YFSETQ. CDR3 DNA: TGCGCCAGCAGCTTGGACATGGGAAACACCATATATTTT. This codes for CASSLDMGNTIYF.